This entry is about one T cell receptor beta chain. This specimen comes from a study of cytomegalovirus exposure and HLA in healthy donors. It was with 60 Vbeta and 13 Jbeta primers that the PCR ran. TCRdb keeps only in-frame clones here, not all; method: immunoSEQ multiplex PCR. The data hold fewer than 200,000 clones, with around 77% observed a single time. The TCR originated in a man younger than 40 in good health and CMV-seropositive. The source material was PBMCs.

The CDR3 loop reads CASSSSGTGTGELFF. The CDR3 DNA sequence: TGTGCCAGCAGCTCTTCAGGGACAGGGACCGGGGAGCTGTTTTTT. The chain has TRBV7-9 and TRBJ2-2; the match to TRBD1 covers 9 bases. J lost 5 bases, V lost 4 bases, and 5 bases had no gene match. This CDR3 is 15 amino acids long. Germline V gene data show CDR1 as SEHNR and CDR2 as FQNEAQ (reference sequence).